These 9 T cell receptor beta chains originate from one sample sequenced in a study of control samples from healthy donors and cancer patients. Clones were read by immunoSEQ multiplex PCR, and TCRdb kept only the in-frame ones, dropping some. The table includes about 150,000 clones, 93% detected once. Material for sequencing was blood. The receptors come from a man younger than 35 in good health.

CDR3: CASSLSTSGGREQFF. The CDR3 DNA reads as TGTGCCAGCAGTTTATCGACTAGCGGGGGGCGTGAGCAGTTCTTC. This sequence joins TRBV27 and TRBJ2-1, with 13 bases fitting TRBD2. The junction had 2 bases not matched to a gene; V was cut back by 0 bases and J by 9 bases. The V gene's germline CDR1 is MNHEY and CDR2 SMNVEV (reference sequence). The CDR3 is 15 amino acids.

CDR3 sequence: CASSLIMSSYNEQFF. The DNA of the CDR3 is TGTGCCAGCAGCCTAATAATGAGCTCCTACAATGAGCAGTTCTTC. V usage is TRBV5-6 and J usage is TRBJ2-1; D is unclear. Germline V gives CDR1 SGHDT, CDR2 YYEEEE. This CDR3 region has 15 residues. The germline V and J ends were trimmed by 4 bases and 0 bases, with 11 bases remaining between them.

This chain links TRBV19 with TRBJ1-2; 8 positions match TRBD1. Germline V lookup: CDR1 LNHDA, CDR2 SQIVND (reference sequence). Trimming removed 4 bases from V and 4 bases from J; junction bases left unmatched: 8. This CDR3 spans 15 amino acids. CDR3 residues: CASSTGQGQIYGYTF. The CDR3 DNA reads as TGTGCCAGTAGTACTGGACAGGGTCAGATCTATGGCTACACCTTC.

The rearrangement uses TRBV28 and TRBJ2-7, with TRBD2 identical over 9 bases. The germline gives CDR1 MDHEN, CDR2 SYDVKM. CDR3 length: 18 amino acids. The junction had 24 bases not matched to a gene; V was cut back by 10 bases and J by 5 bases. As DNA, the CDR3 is TGTGCCACCGTCCCAGGTTCACCGCGGGAGGGCCCAGTCAACGAGCAGTACTTC. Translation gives CATVPGSPREGPVNEQYF.

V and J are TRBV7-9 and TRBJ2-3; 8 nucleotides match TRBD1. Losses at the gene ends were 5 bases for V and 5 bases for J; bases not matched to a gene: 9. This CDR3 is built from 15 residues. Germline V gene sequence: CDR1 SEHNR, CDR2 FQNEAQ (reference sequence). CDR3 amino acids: CASSAPTGVEDTQYF. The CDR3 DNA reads TGTGCCAGCAGCGCGCCGACAGGGGTTGAAGATACGCAGTATTTT.

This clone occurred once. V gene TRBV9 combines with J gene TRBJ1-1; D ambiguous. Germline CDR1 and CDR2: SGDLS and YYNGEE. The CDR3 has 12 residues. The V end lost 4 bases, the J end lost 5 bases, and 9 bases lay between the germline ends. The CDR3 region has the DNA TGTGCCAGCAGCCTCACTGGGACTGAAGCTTTCTTT. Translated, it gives CASSLTGTEAFF.

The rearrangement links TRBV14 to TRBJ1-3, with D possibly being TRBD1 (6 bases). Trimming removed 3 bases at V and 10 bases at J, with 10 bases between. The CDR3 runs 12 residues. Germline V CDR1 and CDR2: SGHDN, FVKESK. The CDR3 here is CASSQQGLTIYF. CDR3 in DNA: TGTGCCAGCAGCCAGCAGGGGCTTACCATATATTTT.

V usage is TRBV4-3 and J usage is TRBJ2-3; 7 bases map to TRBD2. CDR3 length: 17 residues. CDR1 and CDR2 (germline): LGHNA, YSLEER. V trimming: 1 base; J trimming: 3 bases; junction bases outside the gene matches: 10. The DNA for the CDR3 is TGCGCCAGCAGCCAAGGTTTGGCAGCGGGAAGGACAGATACGCAGTATTTT. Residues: CASSQGLAAGRTDTQYF.

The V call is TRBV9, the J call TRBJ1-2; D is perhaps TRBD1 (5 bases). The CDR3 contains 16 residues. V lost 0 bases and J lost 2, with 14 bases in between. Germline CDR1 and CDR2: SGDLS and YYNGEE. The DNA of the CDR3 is TGTGCCAGCAGCGTAGCTCGGGACTTCTTGAACTATGGCTACACCTTC. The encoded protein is CASSVARDFLNYGYTF. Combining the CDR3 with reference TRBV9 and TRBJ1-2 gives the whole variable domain DSGVTQTPKHLITATGQRVTLRCSPRSGDLSVYWYQQSLDQGLQFLIQYYNGEERAKGNILERFSAQQFPDLHSELNLSSLELGDSALYFCASSVARDFLNYGYTFGSGTRLTVV.